This T cell receptor (beta chain) was captured by sequencing in a study of graft-versus-host responses after intestinal transplantation. Study background: Every transplant recipient was induced with anti-thymocyte globulin, then maintained on tacrolimus and steroids for 2 to 3 years.

The data were produced by immunoSEQ multiplex PCR, yet TCRdb's version contains in-frame clones alone and is incomplete. The sample includes around 120,000 clones, about nine tenths of them seen just once. Worth noting for this clone: No antigen is known for it.

V was clipped by 0 bases and J by 5 bases, with 16 bases between them. CDR3 size: 16 residues. Germline V lookup: CDR1 LGHNA, CDR2 YNFKEQ. The chain combines TRBV4-2 with TRBJ2-5; perhaps TRBD1 as D (5 bases). The source of this sequence is a human donor who received an intestinal transplant. The sample consisted of unstimulated CD4+ T cells sorted from spleen or lymph node cells, taken before intestinal transplant. The CDR3 bases are TGTGCCAGCAGCCAAGATAGGAAGGGGATCCGGGAGACCCAGTACTTC. Translating gives CASSQDRKGIRETQYF.